Listed below are T cell receptor beta chains from one sample, sequenced in a study of cytomegalovirus exposure and HLA in healthy donors. Repertoires were generated with immunoSEQ multiplex PCR, while TCRdb's copy carries only in-frame clones and drops some. The sample yields under 95,000 clones, 75% to 85% seen once. What was sequenced was PBMCs. The receptors derive from a woman between 35 and 50 years old in good health and CMV-seropositive. CDR3s include the opening cysteine and the closing phenylalanine or tryptophan. A D gene is named only where the DNA matches it firmly. Size values are once, few and many counts, or a class for expanded clones, and some rows have none.

>TRBD1|NA|TRBV18|TRBJ1-2
TGTGCCAGCTCAAGCAGGGGGCAGGGTGGCTACCCCTTC
CASSSRGQGGYPF
>NA|NA|TRBV29-1|TRBJ1-4
TGCAGCGTTGCCAGGAGGGGATTTGGGGGGGCGAGGGAAAAACTGTTTTTT
CSVARRGFGGAREKLFF
>NA|NA|TRBV30|TRBJ2-7
TGTGCCTGGACCCTGGGGGGGGGCCTACCCCCCTACGAGCAGTACTTC
CAWTLGGGLPPYEQYF
>NA|NA|TRBV7-6|TRBJ2-2
TGTGCCAGCACCTCACGAAAGCATGGCACCGGGGAGCTGTTTTTT
CASTSRKHGTGELFF
>TRBD1|NA|TRBV7-6|TRBJ1-2
TGTGCCAGCAGCTCAGGGGCGGCCCAGGGGACAGGTGGCTACACCTTC
CASSSGAAQGTGGYTF
>TRBD1|NA|TRBV5-6|TRBJ1-1
TGTGCCAGCAGCGTCCGGACAGGGCTGAACACTGAAGCTTTCTTT
CASSVRTGLNTEAFF
>NA|NA|TRBV6-1|TRBJ2-3
TGTGCCAGCAGTGAACCCACCACAAATACGCAGTATTTT
CASSEPTTNTQYF
>NA|NA|TRBV19|TRBJ1-6
TGTGCCAGCAGCACCGGGGGGGGTTTCGGTTCACCCCTCCACTTT
CASSTGGGFGSPLHF
>TRBD1|NA|TRBV7-2|TRBJ2-3
TGTGCCAGCAGCCTCCGACAGGGGAGGACAGATACGCAGTATTTT
CASSLRQGRTDTQYF
>NA|NA|TRBV9|TRBJ1-1
TGTGCCAGCAGCGCCGGAGGGGGGGCCGGAGGGGCTTTCTTT
CASSAGGGAGGAFF
>TRBD1|NA|TRBV7-9|TRBJ1-1
TGTGCCAGCAGCCCCCGGGACAGGGTGAACACTGAAGCTTTCTTT
CASSPRDRVNTEAFF
>NA|few|TRBV25-1|TRBJ1-6
TGTGCCAGCAGTGAAAAAGGGAGGAGCTCCTATAATTCACCCCTCCACTTT
CASSEKGRSSYNSPLHF
>NA|NA|TRBV29-1|TRBJ1-1
TGCAGCGCTTTAACAGAGAACACTGAAGCTTTCTTT
CSALTENTEAFF
>TRBD1|NA|TRBV27|TRBJ2-3
TGTGCCAGCAGGTTGACAGGGATGAAGGTGGTAAGAAAAGATACGCAGTATTTT
CASRLTGMKVVRKDTQYF
>TRBD1|NA|TRBV9|TRBJ2-5
TGTGCCAGCAGCCCGAGAGTAGGACAGGGGAGTACCGAGACCCAGTACTTC
CASSPRVGQGSTETQYF
>TRBD1|NA|TRBV7-8|TRBJ2-7
TGTGCCAGCAGCTTAGCGCGGACAGGGATCGACGAGCAGTACTTC
CASSLARTGIDEQYF
>TRBD2|NA|TRBV27|TRBJ2-3
TGTGCCAGTCGTCCCGGGACTAGCGGGGGGGCTTATACGCAGTATTTT
CASRPGTSGGAYTQYF
>NA|NA|TRBV2|TRBJ1-2
TGTGCCAGCAGTGATGGGCCTTATGGCTACACCTTC
CASSDGPYGYTF
>NA|few|TRBV6-1|TRBJ1-2
TGTGCCAGCAGGGCGGGGGGATCTTATGGCTACACCTTC
CASRAGGSYGYTF
>TRBD1|NA|TRBV5-1|TRBJ2-3
TGCGCCAGCAGCCCCGAGGGACAGGGGGGTATTCTGGATACGCAGTATTTT
CASSPEGQGGILDTQYF
>NA|NA|TRBV7-9|TRBJ2-7
TGTGCCAGCATCCCACAGGGAGGGTATTACGAGCAGTACTTC
CASIPQGGYYEQYF
>NA|NA|TRBV18|TRBJ2-6
TGTGCCAGCTCACCTCAGTCTGGGGCCAACGTCCTGACTTTC
CASSPQSGANVLTF
>NA|once|TRBV14|TRBJ2-7
TGTGCCAGCAGCCTTTTACAGTCCAAATTTTCCTACGAGCAGTACTTC
CASSLLQSKFSYEQYF
>NA|NA|TRBV5-8|TRBJ1-1
TGTGCCAGCAGCTGGGGCCCGGACGTTGAAGCTTTCTTT
CASSWGPDVEAFF
>NA|few|TRBV5-1|TRBJ2-2
TGCGCCAGCCTCCATGGGGGCGCGAGAAACACCGGGGAGCTGTTTTTT
CASLHGGARNTGELFF
>TRBD1|NA|TRBV10-2|TRBJ2-7
TGCGCCAGCAGTGTTGGGGTGGTGAGACAGGGTCGAATTTCTGATTTACGAGACTACGAGCAGTACTTC
CASSVGVVRQGRISDLRDYEQYF
>NA|NA|TRBV5-1|TRBJ1-2
TGCGCCAGCAGCTTGGCCAGTGGGGGACACACTAACTATGGCTACACCTTC
CASSLASGGHTNYGYTF
>TRBD2|NA|TRBV25-1|TRBJ2-1
TGTGCCAGCAGCCTAGCGGGAGATTTCCATGAGCAGTTCTTC
CASSLAGDFHEQFF
>NA|once|TRBV5-1|TRBJ2-2
TGCGCCAGCAGCGCCAGGAATTCGAACACCGGGGAGCTGTTTTTT
CASSARNSNTGELFF
>NA|NA|TRBV7-9|TRBJ2-4
TGTGCCAGCAGCCGCACTACGACTAGGGAAAACATTCAGTACTTC
CASSRTTTRENIQYF
>NA|NA|TRBV29-1|TRBJ1-1
TGCAGCGTTAACGGGGGATCCACTGAAGCTTTCTTT
CSVNGGSTEAFF
>TRBD1|NA|TRBV2|TRBJ2-7
TGTGCCCGACAGGGACAGTCCTACGAGCAGTACTTC
CARQGQSYEQYF
>NA|NA|TRBV9|TRBJ2-6
TGTGCCAGCAGCGCCAGGTTCTTAGGAACCTCTGGGGCCAACGTCCTGACTTTC
CASSARFLGTSGANVLTF
>TRBD2|NA|TRBV4-2|TRBJ2-3
TGTGCCAGCAGCCGGGGACTAGCGGGAGGTGTGCAGTATTTT
CASSRGLAGGVQYF
>NA|once|TRBV30|TRBJ1-5
TGTGCCTGGAGTGGCCAGGGGATCGAGCCCCAGCATTTT
CAWSGQGIEPQHF
>TRBD2|NA|TRBV6-4|TRBJ2-3
TGTGCCAGCAGTCCGGGACTAGCGGGGGGAGATACGCAGTATTTT
CASSPGLAGGDTQYF
>TRBD1|few|TRBV4-3|TRBJ2-7
TGCGCCAGCAGCCCCGGACAGGGGGCGCATAAATACGAGCAGTACTTC
CASSPGQGAHKYEQYF
>NA|NA|TRBV25-1|TRBJ1-5
TGTGCCAGCAGTGAACAGGGGCCGAATCAGCCCCAGCATTTT
CASSEQGPNQPQHF
>NA|NA|TRBV9|TRBJ2-3
TGTGCCAGCAGCGTAGGCAGGGCCGGCACAGATACGCAGTATTTT
CASSVGRAGTDTQYF
>NA|NA|TRBV28|TRBJ1-2
TGTGCCAGCGGACTAATTACGAGGGTATCCGATGGCTACACCTTC
CASGLITRVSDGYTF
>NA|once|TRBV7-8|TRBJ1-1
TGTGCCAGCAGCTTAATAGTGAACACTGAAGCTTTCTTT
CASSLIVNTEAFF
>NA|few|TRBV15|TRBJ1-2
TGTGCCACCAGCAGAGATACAGGGTTGAGGTATGGCTACACCTTC
CATSRDTGLRYGYTF
>TRBD1|few|TRBV25-1|TRBJ2-1
TGTGCCAGCAGTGGTACAGGGGCGCGGGAGCAGTTCTTC
CASSGTGAREQFF
>TRBD2|NA|TRBV11-2|TRBJ2-7
TGTGCCAGCAGCCAATCCCTTAGCGGGGACTACGAGCAGTACTTC
CASSQSLSGDYEQYF
>TRBD1|NA|TRBV5-1|TRBJ2-5
TGCGCCAGCAGCGTAGACAGGGTTCAAGATACCCAGTACTTC
CASSVDRVQDTQYF
>NA|NA|TRBV5-4|TRBJ1-1
TGTGCCAGCAGCTTGGGGGGTAGGGGCGACGCTTTCTTT
CASSLGGRGDAFF
>NA|NA|TRBV19|TRBJ2-7
TGTGCCAGTAGTATCACGGGGATCTCCTACGAGCAGTACTTC
CASSITGISYEQYF
>NA|NA|TRBV15|TRBJ1-1
TGTGCCACCAGCAGAGCGGCGGTCCCTGAAGCTTTCTTT
CATSRAAVPEAFF
>NA|NA|TRBV9|TRBJ2-7
TGTGCCAGCAGCGTAGGGGCAGGGAAAGAGCAGTACTTC
CASSVGAGKEQYF
>TRBD2|once|TRBV4-1|TRBJ2-1
TGCGCCAGCAGCCAAGTCTTACAGCGGGAGGGCCGGAGCTCCTACAATGAGCAGTTCTTC
CASSQVLQREGRSSYNEQFF
>TRBD1|NA|TRBV30|TRBJ1-2
TGTGCCTGGAGACCCGGACAGGGGGGTAACTATGGCTACACCTTC
CAWRPGQGGNYGYTF
>NA|once|TRBV6-4|TRBJ2-5
TGTGCCAGCAGTGACTGCGACTCTCCACCGTTAGAGACCCAGTACTTC
CASSDCDSPPLETQYF
>TRBD2|once|TRBV5-1|TRBJ2-2
TGCGCCACCAGACTAGCGGGTGCCGACACCGGGGAGCTGTTTTTT
CATRLAGADTGELFF
>TRBD1|NA|TRBV5-1|TRBJ2-2
TGCGCCAGCAGCCCACAGGGGGGCACCGGGGAGCTGTTTTTT
CASSPQGGTGELFF